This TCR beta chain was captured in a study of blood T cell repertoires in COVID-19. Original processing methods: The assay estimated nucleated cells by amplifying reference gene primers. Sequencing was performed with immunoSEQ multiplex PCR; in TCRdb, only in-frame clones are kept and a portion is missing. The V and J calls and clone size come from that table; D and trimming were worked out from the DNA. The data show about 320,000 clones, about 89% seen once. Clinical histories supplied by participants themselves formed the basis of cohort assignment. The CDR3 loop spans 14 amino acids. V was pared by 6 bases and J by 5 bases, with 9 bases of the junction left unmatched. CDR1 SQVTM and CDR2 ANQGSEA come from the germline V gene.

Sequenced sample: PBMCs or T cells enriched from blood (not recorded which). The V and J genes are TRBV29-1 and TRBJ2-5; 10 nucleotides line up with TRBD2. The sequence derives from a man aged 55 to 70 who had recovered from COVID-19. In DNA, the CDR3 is TGCAGCGTGGGGAGGACTAGCGGCTGGGAGACCCAGTACTTC. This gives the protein CSVGRTSGWETQYF.